This T cell receptor beta chain was identified in a study of regulatory T cells in long-lasting Graves disease (dated by TCRdb to about 2021). About the full investigation: In the newly diagnosed Graves' disease group, patients had been taking antithyroid drugs for less than 3 months. A total of roughly 35 samples were covered by TCR sequencing, comprising around 13 persistent and 20 or so newly diagnosed Graves' disease patients. This study used TCR sequencing and RNA sequencing of peripheral blood to compare persistent Graves' disease patients against newly diagnosed Graves' disease patients. The study was conducted in China and was registered as a clinical trial. Study-level results and caveats: Sequencing and analysis were restricted to the TCR beta chain. Compared with newly diagnosed patients, persistent Graves' disease patients had lower TCR Shannon entropy and fewer highly expanded clones, which suggests clonal expansion. The authors noted that the small sample size was a limitation that may lower accuracy. Because the primary lesion, thyroid tissue, could not be accessed, the study looked at peripheral blood alone. Persistent patients shared more public clonotypes among themselves (2,741) than newly diagnosed patients did (approximately 900). TRBV28, TRBJ1-2 and TRBJ2-5 were preferentially used in persistent disease, while TRBV20-1 and TRBJ2-1 were favored in newly diagnosed disease.

This sample's time point label indicates: newly diagnosed GD, antithyroid drugs for less than 3 months. RNA was extracted from PBMCs in TRIzol for both TCR sequencing and RNA sequencing. The diagnosis of Graves' disease followed American Thyroid Association guidelines. Patients for the study were recruited at an endocrinology department in Xi'an, China. From each patient, roughly 9 milliliters of peripheral blood was collected into an EDTA anticoagulant tube. Ficoll Paque Plus density gradient separation was used to isolate PBMCs, and no further T cell sorting was performed. An Agilent 2100 Bioanalyzer and agarose gel were used to check RNA quality, and a NanoDrop 2000 was used to measure RNA concentration. CDR1 and CDR2 are read off the germline V gene as SGHAT and FQNNGV. CDR3 length: 17 amino acids, cysteine to phenylalanine. Only the CDR3 part of the read is kept: 51 bases, read in frame from the first base. V loses 3 bases of germline sequence and J loses 7 bases, and the interval between the two ends is 23 bases.

Preparation of the library involved multiplex PCR. The instrument was an Illumina HiSeq 4000. TCR beta libraries were built with iRepertoire HTBI primers and Arm-PCR amplification of CDR3 regions. PCR products were gel purified before sequencing. In the source study's methods: Gene usage analysis of CDR3 amino acid clonotypes used the approximately 62 TRBV and around 14 TRBJ segments found across samples. COPE and FqMerger were used to merge filtered high-quality paired reads into contigs. BLAST was used to align contigs to the IMGT TRBV, TRBD and TRBJ reference genes, and CDR3 was defined following IMGT. Any clonotype with a frequency above 0.1% was counted as a highly expanded clone. Repertoire diversity was measured by Shannon entropy, and V-J evenness by the Gini coefficient. Public clonotypes were defined as clonotypes shared by more than one individual. TCRdb itself trimmed the public reads at Q25 with fastp, ran MiXCR and retained productive beta chains. Each entry merges the rows of one CDR3 protein and shows their most common DNA and genes. TCRdb assigned the V and J calls; the authors' analysis was not used. This sample holds hundreds of thousands of distinct CDR3 sequences; 15% were observed only once. In total, the top ten clones hold roughly 8% of the sample.

This clonotype occurred a few times. The antigen it binds to is not known. Base qualities are missing; no much larger clone stands one base away. These records were also assigned to another study, of T cells in Graves' hyperthyroidism and ophthalmopathy. From the second report: Stable Graves' hyperthyroidism was defined as the absence of progression to ophthalmopathy over 18 months of follow-up. The hyperthyroidism patients were between 18 and 65 years old and newly diagnosed, with a disease duration of less than 2 months. Exclusion was applied to patients with uncontrolled infections, other autoimmune diseases, pregnancy or lactation. Diagnoses relied on clinical symptoms, serum thyroxine and TRAb, thyroid ultrasound and orbital computed tomography. For the first round of RT-PCR on the TCR CDR3, the HTBI primer set was used together with the Qiagen OneStep RT-PCR kit. Most expanded thyroid clonotypes (frequency above 0.001) were also detected in blood, suggesting blood repertoires may reflect thyroid immune responses. In cross-validation, a model built on a 13 V-J signature told ophthalmopathy apart from stable hyperthyroidism with approximately 90% sensitivity and approximately 81% specificity, and in testing the same model reached 80%/75%. In validation, the model predicted progression to ophthalmopathy with around 71% sensitivity and less than 80% specificity, a median of roughly seven months before onset. To identify distinguishing TCR V-J signatures, a discovery cohort of around 100 patients was used, comprising some 45 with Graves' ophthalmopathy and about 59 with stable Graves' hyperthyroidism. Prospective prediction of ophthalmopathy was tested in an independent validation cohort of approximately 19 hyperthyroidism patients and 17 patients who later progressed to ophthalmopathy. The roughly 94 discovery patients were randomly divided into training and test sets at a 7:3 ratio. In addition, the study compared T-cell repertoires in thyroid tissue and in blood from several Graves' hyperthyroidism patients. After blood sampling, hyperthyroidism patients were treated with methimazole at a starting dose of 30 mg daily, and ophthalmopathy patients were treated with high-dose intravenous methylprednisolone. A second multiplex PCR round built the libraries, followed by size selection and purification. The libraries were sequenced on an Illumina HiSeq2000 using paired-end 100 bp reads. SOAPnuke was used to process the raw data, with reads discarded if the reads contained adapters or uncalled bases, had a mean Phred below 15, or lacked an exact constant-primer or identifier match. High-quality paired reads were merged using COPE v1.2.5, and each unique nucleotide sequence was defined as a clonotype. MiTCR v1.1 was used to align clonotypes to the IMGT TRBV, TRBD and TRBJ reference segments. The analysis was restricted to V-J combinations with a frequency above 0.0001, which together covered approximately 99% of the repertoires. A TCS score was defined as the ratio between F50 (clonal expansion) and ExV (chaos), using BLOSUM62-based TCRdist between CDR3 peptides within each V-J. Welch's t-statistics and random forest reduced some 510 V-J features to 13, which were used in a naive Bayes classifier (R e1071). Sample size was not statistically predetermined, and investigators were not blinded to group allocation. The paper reports TCR Vbeta CDR3 sequencing of over 130 peripheral blood samples: under 45 ophthalmopathy, about 75 hyperthyroidism and roughly 17 progressor patients.

This sample comprised peripheral blood mononuclear cells (PBMCs), obtained at new diagnosis, from a patient treated with antithyroid drugs. The V gene is TRBV11-2 and the J gene is TRBJ2-3; possibly the D gene is TRBD1, per 6 matching bases. This clonotype was obtained from a woman between 40 and 55 years old with Graves disease. Donor details come from another sample of the same person, matched by shared clones. The DNA reads as follows: TGTGCCAGCAGCTTTACCGGTAAGCTTAGAGGGACAAATACGCAGTATTTT. Translated, this gives CASSFTGKLRGTNTQYF.